These T cell receptor beta chains were read from a single sample in a study of CD8+ T cells in alopecia areata. This table comes from immunoSEQ multiplex PCR, and its TCRdb copy is limited to in-frame clones, with some not included. The sample consists of 150,000 to 200,000 clones, roughly 66% of them appearing once. The source material was CD4+ T cells sorted from blood, sampled at week 24, from a patient treated with tofacitinib. These TCRs come from a human donor with alopecia areata. CDR3s include the opening cysteine and the closing phenylalanine or tryptophan. D genes are given only for firm matches. Clone size is stated in some rows and not others, as once, few, many or a class when expanded.

len	v_gene	d_gene	abundance	j_gene	CDR3nt	CDR3aa
16	TRBV25-1	.	.	TRBJ2-5	TGTGCCAGCAGCGAATGGAAGGTCAGGGACCAAGAGACCCAGTACTTC	CASSEWKVRDQETQYF
15	TRBV7-2	.	.	TRBJ1-4	TGTGCCAGCGCTTCGACGGCTGCAACTAATGAAAAACTGTTTTTT	CASASTAATNEKLFF
18	TRBV7-3	TRBD1	.	TRBJ1-1	TGTGCCAGCAGCTTGGGTCGCCCAGGACAGGGAGGAGGGACTGAAGCTTTCTTT	CASSLGRPGQGGGTEAFF
15	TRBV2	.	.	TRBJ2-2	TGTGCCAGCAGTACAGGGAGGCAGTTAGCCGGGGAGCTGTTTTTT	CASSTGRQLAGELFF
13	TRBV10-3	.	.	TRBJ2-6	TGTGCCATCATCGACGCTGGGGCCAACGTCCTGACTTTC	CAIIDAGANVLTF
15	TRBV6-6	TRBD1	.	TRBJ1-2	TGTGCCAGCAGCACGACAGGGGTGGTTTTCCATGGCTACACCTTC	CASSTTGVVFHGYTF
14	TRBV30	TRBD1	.	TRBJ1-1	TGTGCCTGGAGTTGGTCAGGGGGGAACACTGAAGCTTTCTTT	CAWSWSGGNTEAFF
15	TRBV7-2	TRBD2	.	TRBJ2-1	TGTGCCAGCAGCTTAGGGCTGGGTAGCGGGGGGTTTCAGTTCTTC	CASSLGLGSGGFQFF
12	TRBV30	.	.	TRBJ2-7	TGTGCCTGCGCTGCCAGAGACTACGAGCAGTACTTC	CACAARDYEQYF
13	TRBV29-1	TRBD1	.	TRBJ2-3	TGCAGCGTAAGACAGGGGGTCCTAGATACGCAGTATTTT	CSVRQGVLDTQYF
13	TRBV30	.	.	TRBJ1-5	TGTGCCTGGAGTGAGGGGGGCAATCAGCCCCAGCATTTT	CAWSEGGNQPQHF
14	TRBV6-6	TRBD1	.	TRBJ2-7	TGTGCCAGCAGTTCCCGGGACAGGAGCTACGAGCAGTACTTC	CASSSRDRSYEQYF
9	TRBV29-1	.	.	TRBJ1-1	TGCAGCGTTGAACAACAAGCTTTCTTT	CSVEQQAFF
15	TRBV2	TRBD1	.	TRBJ1-5	TGTGCCAGCAGAGCCGACAGGGGTAGCAATCAGCCCCAGCATTTT	CASRADRGSNQPQHF
13	TRBV11-3	.	.	TRBJ2-5	TGTGCCAGCAGTTCGGACAAGCAAGAGACCCAGTACTTC	CASSSDKQETQYF
18	TRBV30	.	.	TRBJ1-6	TGTGCCTGGACCTATGGAACAGCAAAAAGCTCCTATAATTCACCCCTCCACTTT	CAWTYGTAKSSYNSPLHF
15	TRBV27	.	few	TRBJ1-1	TGTGCCAGCAGTTGGTCCAGGGTCGGAGGCACTGAAGCTTTCTTT	CASSWSRVGGTEAFF
14	TRBV30	TRBD1	.	TRBJ1-5	TGTGCCAGCAGACAGGGGCATAGCAATCAGCCCCAGCATTTT	CASRQGHSNQPQHF
13	TRBV30	.	.	TRBJ1-5	TGTGCCTGGAGTGGGGGGGGTCATCAGCCCCAGCATTTT	CAWSGGGHQPQHF
12	TRBV27	.	.	TRBJ1-2	TGTGCCAGCAGCCCGGGGGACTATGGCTACACCTTC	CASSPGDYGYTF
13	TRBV6-1	.	.	TRBJ1-2	TGTGCCAGCAGTGAACTGGCTTCCTATGGCTACACCTTC	CASSELASYGYTF
15	TRBV5-1	.	few	TRBJ1-2	TGCGCCAGCAAAACTAGCGCGGTGGGGTCTATCGGCTACACCTTC	CASKTSAVGSIGYTF
15	TRBV6-6	TRBD2	.	TRBJ2-7	TGTGCCAGCAGAATCGGGACTAGCGTCACCTACGAGCAGTACTTC	CASRIGTSVTYEQYF
12	TRBV7-2	.	.	TRBJ2-7	TGTGCCAGCAGCTCGACTAGGTTCGAGCAGTACTTC	CASSSTRFEQYF
13	TRBV5-6	TRBD2	few	TRBJ2-3	TGTGCCAGCGCTAGCGGGCTCACAGATACGCAGTATTTT	CASASGLTDTQYF
16	TRBV7-2	TRBD2	.	TRBJ2-7	TGTGCCAGCAGCTTGAAACCAGCGGGGAACTCCTACGAGCAGTACTTC	CASSLKPAGNSYEQYF
11	TRBV30	.	.	TRBJ2-7	TGTGCCTGGAGTGTATCCCGAGAGCAGTACTTC	CAWSVSREQYF
14	TRBV29-1	.	few	TRBJ1-2	TGCAGCGTTCGGGACATGAGAGCGGACTATGGCTACACCTTC	CSVRDMRADYGYTF
13	TRBV2	.	few	TRBJ1-2	TGTGCCAGCAGAGATGGAACGATCTATGGCTACACCTTC	CASRDGTIYGYTF
13	TRBV29-1	.	.	TRBJ1-1	TGCAGCGTCCGGCCGAACAGGGCGGCGGAAGCTTTCTTT	CSVRPNRAAEAFF
14	TRBV25-1	.	.	TRBJ1-1	TGTGCCAGCAGTTCGTGGGGGCGCGGGACTGAAGCTTTCTTT	CASSSWGRGTEAFF
14	TRBV9	.	.	TRBJ2-1	TGTGCCAGCAGCGTAGGTCCGGCGTTCAATGAGCAGTTCTTC	CASSVGPAFNEQFF
13	TRBV15	.	.	TRBJ1-1	TGTGCCACCAGTCCGGGGGGCGACACTGAAGCTTTCTTT	CATSPGGDTEAFF
14	TRBV7-3	.	.	TRBJ2-7	TGTGCCAGCAGCTTGTCGGGGGCCCAAGGCGAGCAGTACTTC	CASSLSGAQGEQYF
15	TRBV27	.	.	TRBJ2-6	TGTGCCAGCAGTTCAGGGAACTCTGGGGCCAACGTCCTGACTTTC	CASSSGNSGANVLTF
16	TRBV15	TRBD2	.	TRBJ2-1	TGTGCCACCAGCAGAGATCGCCTAGCGGGGGGCCCGGAGCAGTTCTTC	CATSRDRLAGGPEQFF
12	TRBV5-6	.	.	TRBJ2-4	TGTGCCAGCAGCTTAGCCGGGTCGGGACAGTACTTC	CASSLAGSGQYF
12	TRBV19	.	.	TRBJ1-2	TGTGCCAGTATGGGGACCCCGAGAGGCTACACCTTC	CASMGTPRGYTF
15	TRBV5-4	.	.	TRBJ2-1	TGTGCCAGCACCCCCCTAGGGGGGCTCGGATATGAGCAGTTCTTC	CASTPLGGLGYEQFF
13	TRBV5-4	.	few	TRBJ1-1	TGTGCCAGCAGCCACGACAGGAACACTGAAGCTTTCTTT	CASSHDRNTEAFF
13	TRBV6-5	.	.	TRBJ1-2	TGTGCCAGCAGTTACGGGGTCGCTGGTGGCTACACCTTC	CASSYGVAGGYTF
13	TRBV29-1	TRBD1	.	TRBJ1-1	TGCAGCGTCGGACAGGCCTGGAACACTGAAGCTTTCTTT	CSVGQAWNTEAFF
14	TRBV7-2	.	.	TRBJ1-1	TGTGCCAGCAGTCTCTCGGAGGGGAGGACTGAAGCTTTCTTT	CASSLSEGRTEAFF
16	TRBV18	TRBD1	.	TRBJ2-7	TGTGCCAGCTCACCACCACCCGGACAGGGGATGAGCGAGCAGTACTTC	CASSPPPGQGMSEQYF
15	TRBV7-2	.	.	TRBJ1-2	TGTGCCAGCAGCTTTTTAGGCTTCGGGCAGGAGGGGTACACCTTC	CASSFLGFGQEGYTF
9	TRBV29-1	TRBD2	few	TRBJ2-3	TGCAGCGTTGGGGAGGGCTGGTATTTT	CSVGEGWYF
16	TRBV2	TRBD2	.	TRBJ2-1	TGTGCCAGCCAGGAGGTGGCGGGGGGGCCTTACAATGAGCAGTTCTTC	CASQEVAGGPYNEQFF
14	TRBV30	.	once	TRBJ1-5	TGTGCCTGGAGTGTGGACGGAGCTAATCAGCCCCAGCATTTT	CAWSVDGANQPQHF
15	TRBV30	.	.	TRBJ1-4	TGTGCCTGGAGTGAGGTTCTTGGGGGTTTTGAAAAACTGTTTTTT	CAWSEVLGGFEKLFF